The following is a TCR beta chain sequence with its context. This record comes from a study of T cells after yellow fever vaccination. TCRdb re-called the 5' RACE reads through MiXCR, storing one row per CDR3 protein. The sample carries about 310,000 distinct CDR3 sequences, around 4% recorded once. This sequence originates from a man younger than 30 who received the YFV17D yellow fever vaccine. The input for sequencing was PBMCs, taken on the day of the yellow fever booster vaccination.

The DNA of the CDR3 is TGCAGACCCTCCCGGGATGTTAGGCCAGATACGCAGTATTTT. It yields the protein CRPSRDVRPDTQYF. The V call is TRBV20-1, the J call TRBJ2-3; TRBD2 might be the D (5 bases). CDR3 length: 14 amino acids. In germline, CDR1 is DFQATT, CDR2 SNEGSKA (reference sequence).